Here is one TCR beta chain with its context. Antigen: not known. Construction of the TCR beta libraries employed iRepertoire HTBI primers in conjunction with Arm-PCR of CDR3 regions. One entry per CDR3 protein results from TCRdb running MiXCR on the multiplex PCR reads. The repertoire has approximately 500,000 distinct CDR3 sequences, about 22% of them found once; the top ten carry about 6.6%. The data derive from a study of regulatory T cells in long-lasting Graves disease. Time point here: persistent/refractory GD, antithyroid drugs over 5 years with positive TRAb. PBMCs provided the RNA from which the TCR library was made. Study results and caveats: Fewer public clonotypes were shared by new patients (approximately 1,000) than by persistent patients (around 2,800).

Sequencing used peripheral blood mononuclear cells (PBMCs), obtained when the disease was refractory, from a patient treated with antithyroid drugs. This receptor was taken from a female donor with Graves disease.

DNA for the CDR3: TGTGCCAGCAGTCCTAGGGGCCAGCGGAGCCAAGAGACCCAGTACTTC. The encoded protein is CASSPRGQRSQETQYF. V gene TRBV19 combines with J gene TRBJ2-5; D may match TRBD1 or TRBD2 (5 bases each). CDR3 size: 16 residues. The ends were cut back, 9 bases at V and 1 base at J, with 21 bases in the middle. CDR1 and CDR2 from the germline V gene are LNHDA and SQIVND (reference sequence).